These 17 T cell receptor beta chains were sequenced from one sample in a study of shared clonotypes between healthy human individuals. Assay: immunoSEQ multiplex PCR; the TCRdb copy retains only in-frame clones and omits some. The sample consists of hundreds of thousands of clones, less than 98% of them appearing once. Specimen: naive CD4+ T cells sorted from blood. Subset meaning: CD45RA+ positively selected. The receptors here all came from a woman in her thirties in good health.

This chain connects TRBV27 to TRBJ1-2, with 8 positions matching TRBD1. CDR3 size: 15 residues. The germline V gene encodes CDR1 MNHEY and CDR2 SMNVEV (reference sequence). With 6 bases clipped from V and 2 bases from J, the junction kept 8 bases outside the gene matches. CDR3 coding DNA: TGTGCCAGCAGGATCCAGGGGGCCTCAAACTATGGCTACACCTTC. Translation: CASRIQGASNYGYTF.

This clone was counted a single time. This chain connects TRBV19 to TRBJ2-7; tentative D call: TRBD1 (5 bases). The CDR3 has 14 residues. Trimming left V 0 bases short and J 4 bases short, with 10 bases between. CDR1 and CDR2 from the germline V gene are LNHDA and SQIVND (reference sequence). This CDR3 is CASSIDGQSYEQYF. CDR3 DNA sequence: TGTGCCAGTAGTATAGACGGACAATCTTACGAGCAGTACTTC. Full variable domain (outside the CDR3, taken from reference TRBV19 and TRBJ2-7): DGGITQSPKYLFRKEGQNVTLSCEQNLNHDAMYWYRQDPGQGLRLIYYSQIVNDFQKGDIAEGYSVSREKKESFPLTVTSAQKNPTAFYLCASSIDGQSYEQYFGPGTRLTVT.

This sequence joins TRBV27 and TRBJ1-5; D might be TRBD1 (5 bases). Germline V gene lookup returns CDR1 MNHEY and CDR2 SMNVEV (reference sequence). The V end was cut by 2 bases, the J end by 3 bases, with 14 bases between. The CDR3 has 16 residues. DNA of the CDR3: TGTGCCAGCAGTTTAAGTGACCGACAGCACAATCAGCCCCAGCATTTT. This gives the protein CASSLSDRQHNQPQHF.

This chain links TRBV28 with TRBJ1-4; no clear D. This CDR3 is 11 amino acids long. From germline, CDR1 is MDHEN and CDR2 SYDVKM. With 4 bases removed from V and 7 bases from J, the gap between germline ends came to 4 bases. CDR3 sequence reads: CASSSTEKLFF. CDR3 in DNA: TGTGCCAGCAGTTCTACTGAAAAACTGTTTTTT.

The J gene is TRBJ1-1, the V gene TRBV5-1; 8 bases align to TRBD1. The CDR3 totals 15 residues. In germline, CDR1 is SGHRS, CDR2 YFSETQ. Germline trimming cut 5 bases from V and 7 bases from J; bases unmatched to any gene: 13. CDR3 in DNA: TGCGCCAGCAGAAGTGGACAGGGTGTAGTTGGTGAAGCTTTCTTT. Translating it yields CASRSGQGVVGEAFF.

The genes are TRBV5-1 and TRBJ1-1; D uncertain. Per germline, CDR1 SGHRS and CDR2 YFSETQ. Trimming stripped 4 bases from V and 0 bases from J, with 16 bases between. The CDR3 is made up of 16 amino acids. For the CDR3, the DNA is TGCGCCAGCAGCCCTAGGACGGGAACGGTGAACACTGAAGCTTTCTTT. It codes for CASSPRTGTVNTEAFF. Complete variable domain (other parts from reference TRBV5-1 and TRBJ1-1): KAGVTQTPRYLIKTRGQQVTLSCSPISGHRSVSWYQQTPGQGLQFLFEYFSETQRNKGNFPGRFSGRQFSNSRSEMNVSTLELGDSALYLCASSPRTGTVNTEAFFGQGTRLTVV.

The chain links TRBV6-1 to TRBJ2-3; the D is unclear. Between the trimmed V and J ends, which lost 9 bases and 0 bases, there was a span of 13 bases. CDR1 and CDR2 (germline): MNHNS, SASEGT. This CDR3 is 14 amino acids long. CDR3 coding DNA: TGTGCCAGTTGGGTAGGAACTAGCACAGATACGCAGTATTTT. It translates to CASWVGTSTDTQYF.

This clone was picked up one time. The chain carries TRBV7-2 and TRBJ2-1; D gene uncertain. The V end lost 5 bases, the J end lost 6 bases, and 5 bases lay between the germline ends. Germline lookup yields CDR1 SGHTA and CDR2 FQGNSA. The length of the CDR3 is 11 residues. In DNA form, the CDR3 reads TGTGCCAGCAGCCTACTCAATGAGCAGTTCTTC. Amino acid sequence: CASSLLNEQFF.

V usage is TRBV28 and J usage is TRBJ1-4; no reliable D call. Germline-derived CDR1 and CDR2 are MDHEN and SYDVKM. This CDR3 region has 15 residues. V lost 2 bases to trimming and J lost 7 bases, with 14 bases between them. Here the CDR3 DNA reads TGTGCCAGCAGTTTAACGCAGCCGTTCTTTGAAAAACTGTTTTTT. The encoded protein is CASSLTQPFFEKLFF.

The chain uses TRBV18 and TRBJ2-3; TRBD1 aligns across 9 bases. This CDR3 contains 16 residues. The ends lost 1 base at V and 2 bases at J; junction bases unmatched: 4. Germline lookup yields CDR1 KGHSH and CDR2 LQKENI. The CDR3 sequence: CASSPLGQGITDTQYF. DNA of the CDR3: TGTGCCAGCTCACCACTGGGACAGGGTATCACAGATACGCAGTATTTT.

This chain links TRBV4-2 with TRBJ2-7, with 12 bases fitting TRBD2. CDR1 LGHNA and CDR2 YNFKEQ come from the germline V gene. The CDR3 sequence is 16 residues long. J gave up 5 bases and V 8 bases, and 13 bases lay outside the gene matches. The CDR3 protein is CASAGLAGGPYNEQYF. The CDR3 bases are TGTGCCAGCGCCGGCCTAGCGGGAGGGCCTTACAACGAGCAGTACTTC.

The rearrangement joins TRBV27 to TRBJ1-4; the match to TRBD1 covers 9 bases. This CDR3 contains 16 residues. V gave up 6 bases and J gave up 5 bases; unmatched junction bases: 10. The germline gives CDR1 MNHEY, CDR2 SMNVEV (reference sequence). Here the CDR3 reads CASSITGTGKNEKLFF. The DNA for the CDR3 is TGTGCCAGCAGCATTACCGGGACAGGGAAGAATGAAAAACTGTTTTTT.

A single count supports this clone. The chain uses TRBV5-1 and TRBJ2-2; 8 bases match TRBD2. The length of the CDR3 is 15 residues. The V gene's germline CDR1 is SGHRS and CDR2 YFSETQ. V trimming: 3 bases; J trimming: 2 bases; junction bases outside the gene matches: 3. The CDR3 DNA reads TGCGCCAGCAGCTCCGGACTAGCAAACACCGGGGAGCTGTTTTTT. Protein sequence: CASSSGLANTGELFF.

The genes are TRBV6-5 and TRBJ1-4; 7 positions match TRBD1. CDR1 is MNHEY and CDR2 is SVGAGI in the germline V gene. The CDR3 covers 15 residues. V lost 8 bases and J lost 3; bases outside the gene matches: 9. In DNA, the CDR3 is TGTGCCAGCTTAGTGCTACAGGGGCCTAATGAAAAACTGTTTTTT. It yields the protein CASLVLQGPNEKLFF.

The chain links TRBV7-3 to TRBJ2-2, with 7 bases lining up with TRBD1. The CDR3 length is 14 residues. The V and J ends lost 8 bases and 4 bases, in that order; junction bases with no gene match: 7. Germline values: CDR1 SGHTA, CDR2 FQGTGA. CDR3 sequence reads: CASSAGGPTGELFF. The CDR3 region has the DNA TGTGCCAGCTCCGCAGGGGGTCCCACCGGGGAGCTGTTTTTT.

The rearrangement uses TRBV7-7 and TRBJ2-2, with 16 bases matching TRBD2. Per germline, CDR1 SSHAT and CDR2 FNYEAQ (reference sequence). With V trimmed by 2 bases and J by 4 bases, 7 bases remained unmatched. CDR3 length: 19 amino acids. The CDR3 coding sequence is TGTGCCAGCAGCTTAAACTCCGGGACTAGCGGGAGGGCCACCGGGGAGCTGTTTTTT. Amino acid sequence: CASSLNSGTSGRATGELFF.

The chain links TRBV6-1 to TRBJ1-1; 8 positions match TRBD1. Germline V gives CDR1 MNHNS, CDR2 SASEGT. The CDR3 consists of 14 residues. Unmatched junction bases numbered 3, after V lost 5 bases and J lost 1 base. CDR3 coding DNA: TGTGCCAGCAGTCTAGGGACAGGGAACACTGAAGCTTTCTTT. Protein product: CASSLGTGNTEAFF.